The clone carrying this T cell receptor (beta chain) came up many times. The antigen remains unidentified. This sample was included in a study of T-cell reconstitution after alpha-beta-depleted transplantation in children. V trimming: 9 bases; J trimming: 6 bases; junction bases outside the gene matches: 6. The CDR3 sequence is 15 residues long. Study conclusions and caveats: At one year after transplant, newly produced T cells mostly accounted for T-cell counts and diversity. Several hundred expanded graft clones reportedly were the source of alpha-beta T cells about two months after transplant.

Using unique molecular identifiers, the investigators prepared the TCRbeta library. TCRdb ran MiXCR on the PCR reads and lists one entry per CDR3 protein. The sample has under 300,000 distinct CDR3 sequences; 11% are singletons. V and J are TRBV12-3 or TRBV12-4 and TRBJ2-1; 15 bases align to TRBD2. This sequence was found in a male patient between 2 and 15 years old who had a stem cell transplant for chronic granulomatous disease, so the T cells may come from the graft donor. The material was peripheral blood, obtained 180 days after TCRalphabeta/CD19-depleted stem cell transplant. CDR3 DNA sequence: TGTGCCAGTCTGGGGACTAGCGGGGGGAGCAATGAGCAGTTCTTC. It is translated as CASLGTSGGSNEQFF.